The 9 T cell receptor beta chains listed next were all sequenced from one sample in a study of blood T cells in healthy people across ages. A J-beta primer mix and a sample-barcoded 5' primer were used in a second PCR of about 7 to 12 cycles. TCRdb re-called the 5' RACE reads through MiXCR, storing one row per CDR3 protein. This table has roughly 1,300,000 distinct CDR3 sequences, around 59% appearing once. The specimen sequenced was blood. The receptors stem from a man aged 18 to 30 in good health.

This clonotype was picked up a small number of times. The chain couples TRBV6-2 or TRBV6-3 to TRBJ2-7, with 12 bases matching TRBD2. Germline V lookup: CDR1 MNHEY, CDR2 SVGEGT. V lost 2 bases, J lost 3 bases, and 8 bases stayed unmatched. This CDR3 spans 17 amino acids. The CDR3 nucleotides read TGTGCCAGCAGTTACGATCGACTAGCGGGGGATGTCTACGAGCAGTACTTC. As protein: CASSYDRLAGDVYEQYF.

The V call is TRBV20-1, the J call TRBJ2-4, with D perhaps assigned TRBD1 or TRBD2 (5 bases each). TRBJ2-7 explains the end of the DNA better; the J call may be wrong. The CDR3 spans 13 residues. CDR1 is DFQATT and CDR2 is SNEGSKA in the germline V gene (reference sequence). The CDR3 protein is CSAGGRLEHEQYF. The CDR3 coding sequence is TGCAGTGCTGGGGGTAGGTTGGAGCACGAGCAGTACTTC.

The V gene is TRBV5-6, the J gene TRBJ1-4; 9 nucleotides align to TRBD1. The CDR3 consists of 15 residues. Germline V gene lookup returns CDR1 SGHDT and CDR2 YYEEEE. V was clipped by 0 bases and J by 8 bases; unmatched bases: 5. CDR3 sequence: CASSLVDRGGEKLFF. DNA of the CDR3: TGTGCCAGCAGCTTGGTGGACAGGGGCGGCGAAAAACTGTTTTTT. The whole variable domain, filled in from reference TRBV5-6 and TRBJ1-4, reads DAGVTQSPTHLIKTRGQQVTLRCSPKSGHDTVSWYQQALGQGPQFIFQYYEEEERQRGNFPDRFSGHQFPNYSSELNVNALLLGDSALYLCASSLVDRGGEKLFFGSGTQLSVL.

The V gene is TRBV7-2, the J gene TRBJ2-3; the D gene is possibly TRBD2 (6 bases). The ends were cut back, 8 bases at V and 1 base at J, with 22 bases in the middle. This CDR3 is 17 amino acids long. CDR1 and CDR2 from the germline V gene are SGHTA and FQGNSA. For the CDR3, the DNA is TGTGCCAGCTTAAGGACCTGGGGCCCTAGCGGCACAGATACGCAGTATTTT. This codes for CASLRTWGPSGTDTQYF. Full variable domain (rest looked up from reference TRBV7-2 and TRBJ2-3): GAGVSQSPSNKVTEKGKDVELRCDPISGHTALYWYRQSLGQGLEFLIYFQGNSAPDKSGLPSDRFSAERTGGSVSTLTIQRTQQEDSAVYLCASLRTWGPSGTDTQYFGPGTRLTVL.

CDR3 sequence (DNA): TGTGCCAGCAGTGAATTCCCAGCACGAACCACCTACGAGCAGTACTTC. Protein sequence: CASSEFPARTTYEQYF. This chain uses TRBV2 with TRBJ2-7; D is undetermined. The CDR3 has 16 residues. V lost 2 bases to trimming and J lost 2 bases, with 16 bases between them. From germline, CDR1 is SNHLY and CDR2 FYNNEI.

This chain links TRBV12-3 or TRBV12-4 with TRBJ2-7; D is ambiguous. V lost 5 bases and J lost 3, with 11 bases in between. The CDR3 extends over 13 amino acids. CDR3 protein: CASSVPTRYEQYF. As DNA, the CDR3 is TGTGCCAGCAGTGTCCCGACGCGCTACGAGCAGTACTTC.

CDR3 sequence: CASSFQGRGGSPLHF. The CDR3 DNA follows: TGTGCCAGCAGTTTCCAGGGTAGGGGTGGCTCACCCCTCCACTTT. V is TRBV27 and J is TRBJ1-6; D may be TRBD1 (5 bases). Germline V gene data show CDR1 as MNHEY and CDR2 as SMNVEV (reference sequence). The CDR3 is 15 residues long. Trimming took 3 bases from V and 10 from J, leaving 16 bases between them.

This clonotype turned up a few times. The chain has TRBV25-1 and TRBJ2-1, with D perhaps TRBD2 (5 bases). The CDR3 spans 15 residues. The V gene's germline CDR1 is MGHDK and CDR2 SYGVNS. Between the trimmed V and J ends, which lost 0 bases and 5 bases, there was a span of 11 bases. This CDR3 reads CASSEYTRSNNEQFF. The CDR3 coding sequence is TGTGCCAGCAGTGAATATACTAGAAGTAACAATGAGCAGTTCTTC.

This chain links TRBV6-6 with TRBJ2-7, with TRBD1 matching over 7 bases. J lost 4 bases, V lost 1 base, and 7 bases had no gene match. Germline V CDR1 and CDR2: MNHNY, SVGAGI (reference sequence). CDR3 length: 15 residues. The CDR3 sequence: CASSYLDRSHYEQYF. As DNA, the CDR3 is TGTGCCAGCAGTTACTTGGACAGGAGCCATTACGAGCAGTACTTC.